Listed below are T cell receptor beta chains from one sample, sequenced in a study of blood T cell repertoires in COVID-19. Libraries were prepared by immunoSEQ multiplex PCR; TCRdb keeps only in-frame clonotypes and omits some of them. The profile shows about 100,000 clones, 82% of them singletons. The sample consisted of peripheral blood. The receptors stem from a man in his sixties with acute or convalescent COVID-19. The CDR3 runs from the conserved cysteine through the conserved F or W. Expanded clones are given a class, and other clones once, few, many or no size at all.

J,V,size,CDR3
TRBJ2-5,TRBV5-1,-,CASSLVQGALETQYF
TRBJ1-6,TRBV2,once,CASDPSGTYNSPLHF
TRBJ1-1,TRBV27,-,CASSPRDLGGTEAFF
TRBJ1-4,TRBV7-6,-,CASSSTGATNEKLFF
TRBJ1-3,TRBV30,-,CAWSVRGTGSGNTIYF
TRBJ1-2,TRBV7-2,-,CASSLGSGGNNYGYTF
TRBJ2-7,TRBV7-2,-,CASSSLTGSYEQYF
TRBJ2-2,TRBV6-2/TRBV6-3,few,CASSYGGLAGQELFF
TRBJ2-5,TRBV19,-,CASSTDGTGFLETQYF
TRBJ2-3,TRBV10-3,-,CAISEGLGGISTDTQYF
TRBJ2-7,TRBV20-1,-,CSATAGEQYF
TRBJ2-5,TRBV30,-,CAWSWGGETQYF
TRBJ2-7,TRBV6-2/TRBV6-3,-,CASSYRTQGTYEQYF
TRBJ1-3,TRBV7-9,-,CASSPTGSGNTIYF
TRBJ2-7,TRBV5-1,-,CASSKQGLTYEQYF
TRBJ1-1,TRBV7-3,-,CASRLGENTEAFF
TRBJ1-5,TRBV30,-,CAWSRGGRDGQPQHF
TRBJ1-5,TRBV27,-,CASSFGGRGQPQHF
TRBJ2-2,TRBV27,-,CASSRDFANTGELFF
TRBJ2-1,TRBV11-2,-,CASSLGTSSQSSYNEQFF
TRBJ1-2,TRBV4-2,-,CASSQVGQAFYGYTF
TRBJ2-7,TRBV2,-,CASSPGTSSYEQYF
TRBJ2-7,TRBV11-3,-,CASSPGRGVSYEQYF
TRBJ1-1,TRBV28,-,CASSRTGVAEAFF
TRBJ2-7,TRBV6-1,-,CASSEVRDYEQYF
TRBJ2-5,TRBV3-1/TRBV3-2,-,CASSQECDRGLTSGREETQYF
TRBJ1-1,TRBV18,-,CASSRTRDTEAFF
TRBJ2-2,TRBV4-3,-,CASRRQGTGELFF
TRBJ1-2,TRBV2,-,CASSVQGDYGYTF
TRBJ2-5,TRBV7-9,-,CASSSPGGTGSQETQYF
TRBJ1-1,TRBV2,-,CASSEALPGMNTEAFF
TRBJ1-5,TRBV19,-,CASSISERLNQPQHF
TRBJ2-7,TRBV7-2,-,CASSQEGVREQYF
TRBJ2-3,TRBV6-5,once,CASSPSGGITDTQYF
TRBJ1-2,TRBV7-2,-,CASSPRRGSYYGYTF
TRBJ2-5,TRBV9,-,CASSVEGWEETQYF
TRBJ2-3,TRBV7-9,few,CASGRTGTDTQYF
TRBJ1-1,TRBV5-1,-,CASSLAGQGYTEAFF
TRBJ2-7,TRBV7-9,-,CASSSGQTVYEQYF
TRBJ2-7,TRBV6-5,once,CASSTTLYEQYF
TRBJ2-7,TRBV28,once,CASSSSGKDHYEQYF
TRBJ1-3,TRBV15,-,CATSNGGNTIYF
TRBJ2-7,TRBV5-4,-,CASSPEGTSYEQYF
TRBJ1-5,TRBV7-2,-,CASSPSRGNSNQPQHF
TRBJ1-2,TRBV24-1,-,CATSDLTGFGYTF
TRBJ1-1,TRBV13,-,CASSLKVREGNTEAFF
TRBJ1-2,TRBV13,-,CASSPRQGGITF
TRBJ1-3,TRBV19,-,CASSSGTAGNTIYF
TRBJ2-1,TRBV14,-,CASSQDARLWNEQFF
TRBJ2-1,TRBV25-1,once,CASSESRAGGKGEQFF
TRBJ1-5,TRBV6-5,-,CASTPTGSNQPQHF
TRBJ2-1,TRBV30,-,CAWSPEGARQFF
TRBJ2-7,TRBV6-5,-,CASHSGGQYEQYF
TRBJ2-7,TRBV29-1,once,CSIQQGAEQYF
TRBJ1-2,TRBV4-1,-,CASSQPPSYGYTF
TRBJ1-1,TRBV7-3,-,CASSPGGATTEAFF
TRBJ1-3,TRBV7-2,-,CASSLQGASGNTIYF
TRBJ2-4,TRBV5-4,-,CASSPRGTSGNIQYF
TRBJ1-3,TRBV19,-,CASSAMGDRVGNTIYF